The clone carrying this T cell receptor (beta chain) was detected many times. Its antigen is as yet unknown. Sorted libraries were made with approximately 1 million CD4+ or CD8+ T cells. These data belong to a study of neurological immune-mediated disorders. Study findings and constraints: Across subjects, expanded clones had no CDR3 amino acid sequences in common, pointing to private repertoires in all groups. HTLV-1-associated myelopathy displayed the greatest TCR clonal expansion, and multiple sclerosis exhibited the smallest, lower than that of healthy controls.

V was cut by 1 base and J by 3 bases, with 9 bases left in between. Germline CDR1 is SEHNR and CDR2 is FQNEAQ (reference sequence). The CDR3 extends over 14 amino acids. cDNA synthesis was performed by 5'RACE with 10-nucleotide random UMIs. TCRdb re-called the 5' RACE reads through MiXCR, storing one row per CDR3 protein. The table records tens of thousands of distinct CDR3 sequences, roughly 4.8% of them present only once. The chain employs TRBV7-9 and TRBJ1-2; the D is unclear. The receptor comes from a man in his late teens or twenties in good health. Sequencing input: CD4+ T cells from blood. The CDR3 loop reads CASSLVDPHYGYTF. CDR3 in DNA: TGTGCCAGCAGCTTAGTTGATCCCCACTATGGCTACACCTTC.